This T cell receptor (beta chain) was profiled in a study of T cells in Graves' hyperthyroidism and ophthalmopathy. Whole-study results and caveats: Ophthalmopathy and stable hyperthyroidism were told apart by a 13 V-J model. The model's output predicted ophthalmopathy at a median of roughly 6.9 months prior to onset. Among clonotypes expanded in thyroid above 0.001, most were also found in blood.

Researchers amplified the TCR beta CDR3 regions from RNA transcripts. During a first-round RT-PCR of the TCR CDR3, the HTBI primer set was used. TCRdb recomputed calls from the multiplex PCR reads with MiXCR, one row per CDR3 protein. The sample consists of around 340,000 distinct CDR3 sequences, roughly 15% of them appearing once. This clonotype was seen only once. Its antigen is undetermined. This TCR was sampled from a man under 40 with Graves' hyperthyroidism. Specimen: blood.

The CDR3 protein is CASRTDQSGEQYF. CDR3 DNA sequence: TGTGCCAGCAGAACGGACCAGTCGGGCGAGCAGTACTTC. The chain recombines TRBV5-4 with TRBJ2-7; D call uncertain. Trimming shortened V by 5 bases and J by 6 bases, and 15 bases separated the two germline ends. This CDR3 is 13 amino acids long. CDR1 is SGHNT, CDR2 YYREEE, per germline (reference sequence).